Listed below are T cell receptor beta chains from one sample, sequenced in a study of early T cells in non-severe SARS-CoV-2 infection. A single record per CDR3 protein comes from TCRdb applying MiXCR to the 5' RACE reads. Altogether some 55,000 distinct CDR3 sequences are present, approximately 12% being singletons, with the ten largest covering 2% to 3%. This specimen consisted of whole blood, obtained at baseline. Receptors were obtained from an adult who was a healthcare worker with PCR-confirmed SARS-CoV-2 infection or an uninfected control (not recorded which). Both conserved end residues are part of each CDR3. Each record gives: V gene, D gene, clone size, J gene, CDR3 DNA, CDR3 protein. D genes are given only for firm matches. Clone size is not always given. Where it is, it says once, few, many or a class for expanded clones.

>TRBV7-2|TRBD1|few|TRBJ1-1
TGTGCCAGCAGCACTGGGACAGTCCTTACTGAAGCTTTCTTT
CASSTGTVLTEAFF
>TRBV28|TRBD1|-|TRBJ2-3
TGTGCCAGCAGTACCTGGACAGGGGGAAGAGATACGCAGTATTTT
CASSTWTGGRDTQYF
>TRBV20-1|TRBD1|-|TRBJ2-1
TGCAGTGCTAGAGATCGGGGACAGTTCAATGAGCAGTTCTTC
CSARDRGQFNEQFF
>TRBV18|-|-|TRBJ2-7
TGTGCCAGCTCACGCTATGCGGGGCAGGGGGCCTACGAGCAGTACTTC
CASSRYAGQGAYEQYF
>TRBV11-2|-|many|TRBJ1-1
TGTGCCAGCAGCTCCGTTGAGGGGGGCTTCCCCGCTGAAGCTTTCTTT
CASSSVEGGFPAEAFF
>TRBV14|-|few|TRBJ2-1
TGTGCCAGCAGCCGTGCCCTTGGCGGCTCCTACAATGAGCAGTTCTTC
CASSRALGGSYNEQFF
>TRBV27|-|-|TRBJ1-1
TGTGCCAGCAGTCGGAACATGAACACTGAAGCTTTCTTT
CASSRNMNTEAFF
>TRBV2|TRBD2|-|TRBJ2-6
TGTGCCAGCAAAGCGGGGAGCTCTGGGGCCAACGTCCTGACTTTC
CASKAGSSGANVLTF
>TRBV12-5|-|-|TRBJ1-4
TGTGCTAGTGGTTTGGTACCGGACGGTGGGACCGCAACTAATGAAAAACTGTTTTTT
CASGLVPDGGTATNEKLFF
>TRBV12-3/TRBV12-4|-|few|TRBJ2-7
TGTGCCAGCAGTTTTGATAGAAGCTCCTACGAGCAGTACTTC
CASSFDRSSYEQYF
>TRBV20-1|-|few|TRBJ1-3
TGCAGTGCGGAAGGGGACAAACGAAACACCATATATTTT
CSAEGDKRNTIYF
>TRBV5-6|-|few|TRBJ2-1
TGTGCCAGCAGCTTGGCGGAGTTCCTCAATGAGCAGTTCTTC
CASSLAEFLNEQFF
>TRBV10-3|-|medium-sized|TRBJ1-1
TGTGCCATCTTCAGTGGGGCGGACACTGAAGCTTTCTTT
CAIFSGADTEAFF
>TRBV20-1|-|many|TRBJ1-1
TGCAGTGCTAGATGGGAGGACAACACTGAAGCTTTCTTT
CSARWEDNTEAFF
>TRBV11-2|TRBD2|once|TRBJ2-1
TGTGCCAGCAAAGCGGGAGGATCGGGTGAGCAGTTCTTC
CASKAGGSGEQFF
>TRBV7-8|-|many|TRBJ2-5
TGTGCCAGCAGCTTAGTAGAGACCCAGTACTTC
CASSLVETQYF
>TRBV11-2|-|-|TRBJ2-7
TGTGCCAGCACGATGAGCTACGTCTCCTACGAGCAGTACTTC
CASTMSYVSYEQYF
>TRBV11-2|-|few|TRBJ1-5
TGTGCCAGCAGCTTAGATCGGGGGGGCAATCAGCCCCAGCATTTT
CASSLDRGGNQPQHF
>TRBV28|TRBD2|-|TRBJ2-3
TGTGCCAGCAAGAACGGGAGGCTGGGTACGCAGTATTTT
CASKNGRLGTQYF
>TRBV28|-|many|TRBJ1-1
TGTGCCAGCACCCCCGGTCGAGGGTCTCGCACTGAAGCTTTCTTT
CASTPGRGSRTEAFF
>TRBV28|-|many|TRBJ2-3
TGTGCCAGCAGTTTTCTAGGACAGACGACAGATACGCAGTATTTT
CASSFLGQTTDTQYF
>TRBV11-2|TRBD1|few|TRBJ1-6
TGTGCCAGCAGCTCACCGGGACAGATCTCCTATAATTCACCCCTCCACTTT
CASSSPGQISYNSPLHF